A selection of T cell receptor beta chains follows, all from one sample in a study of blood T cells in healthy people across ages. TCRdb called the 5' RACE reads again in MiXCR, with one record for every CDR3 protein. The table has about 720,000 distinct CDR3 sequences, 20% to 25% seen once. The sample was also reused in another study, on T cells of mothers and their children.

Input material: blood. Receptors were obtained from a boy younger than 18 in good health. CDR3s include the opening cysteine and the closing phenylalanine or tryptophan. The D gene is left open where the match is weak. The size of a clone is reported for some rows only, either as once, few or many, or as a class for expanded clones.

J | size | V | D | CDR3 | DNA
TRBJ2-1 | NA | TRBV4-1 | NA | CASSQVMGQFF | TGCGCCAGCAGCCAAGTTATGGGTCAGTTCTTC
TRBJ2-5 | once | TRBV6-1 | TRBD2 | CASSEAKLAGVLETQYF | TGTGCCAGCAGTGAAGCGAAACTAGCGGGAGTTTTAGAGACCCAGTACTTC
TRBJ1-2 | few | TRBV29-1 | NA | CSVVRQETTLGYTF | TGCAGCGTTGTCCGTCAAGAAACTACCCTGGGCTACACCTTC
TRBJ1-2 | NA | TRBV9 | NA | CASMKAGPKGYGYTF | TGTGCCAGCATGAAGGCCGGGCCGAAGGGCTATGGCTACACCTTC
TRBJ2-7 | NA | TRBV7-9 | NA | CASSSKGSEQYF | TGTGCCAGCAGCTCAAAGGGATCCGAGCAGTACTTC
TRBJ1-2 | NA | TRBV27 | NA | CASSPSSGVPNYGYTF | TGTGCCAGCAGTCCGAGCTCAGGGGTCCCTAACTATGGCTACACCTTC
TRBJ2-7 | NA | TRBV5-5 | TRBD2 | CASSIGRSGWPYEQYF | TGTGCCAGCAGCATTGGGCGTAGCGGGTGGCCCTACGAGCAGTACTTC
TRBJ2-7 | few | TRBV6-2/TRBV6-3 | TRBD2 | CASSPRTSAYSYEQYF | TGTGCCAGCAGTCCACGGACTAGCGCCTACTCCTACGAGCAGTACTTC
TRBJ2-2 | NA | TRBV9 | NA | CASSVGVTANTGELFF | TGTGCCAGCAGCGTAGGGGTGACAGCTAACACCGGGGAGCTGTTTTTT
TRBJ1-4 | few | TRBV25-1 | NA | CASSDGGGALFF | TGTGCCAGCAGTGACGGGGGAGGCGCACTGTTTTTT
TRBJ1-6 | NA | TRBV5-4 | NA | CASSLGLGYNSPLRF | TGTGCCAGCAGCCTCGGACTAGGTTATAATTCACCCCTCCGCTTT
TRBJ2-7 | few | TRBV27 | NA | CASSFGFSSYEQYF | TGTGCCAGCAGTTTTGGTTTCAGCTCCTACGAGCAGTACTTC
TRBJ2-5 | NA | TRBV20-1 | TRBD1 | CSAGQGSKETQYF | TGCAGTGCTGGACAGGGATCTAAAGAGACCCAGTACTTC
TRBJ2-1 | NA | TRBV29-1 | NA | CSVPGLNNNEQFF | TGCAGCGTTCCCGGACTTAACAACAATGAGCAGTTCTTC
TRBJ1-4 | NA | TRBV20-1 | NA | CSARDIDARAGLFF | TGCAGTGCTAGAGATATAGACGCTAGGGCTGGGCTGTTTTTT
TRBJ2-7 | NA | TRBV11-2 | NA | CASSQRWDGSYEQYF | TGTGCCAGCAGCCAGAGGTGGGACGGATCCTACGAGCAGTACTTC
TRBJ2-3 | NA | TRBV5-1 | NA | CASSSGQITDTQYF | TGCGCCAGCAGCTCCGGACAGATCACAGATACGCAGTATTTT
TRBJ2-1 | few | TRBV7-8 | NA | CASSSPGDTLYNEQFF | TGTGCCAGCAGCTCCCCGGGGGACACCCTCTACAATGAGCAGTTCTTC
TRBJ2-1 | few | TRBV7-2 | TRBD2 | CASSLGLAGVYEQFF | TGTGCCAGCAGCTTAGGGCTAGCGGGGGTCTATGAGCAGTTCTTC
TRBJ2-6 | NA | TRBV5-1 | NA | CAGSSTSAGANVLTF | TGCGCCGGCAGCTCTACCTCCGCTGGGGCCAACGTCCTGACTTTC
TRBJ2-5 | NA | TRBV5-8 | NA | CASSLGQGPAQETQYF | TGTGCCAGCAGCTTGGGTCAGGGGCCTGCTCAAGAGACCCAGTACTTC
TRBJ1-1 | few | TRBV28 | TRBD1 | CASSLLGTGNAEAFF | TGTGCCAGCAGTTTACTTGGGACAGGGAACGCTGAAGCTTTCTTT
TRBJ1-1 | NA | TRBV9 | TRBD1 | CASSSDRDTRNTEAFF | TGTGCCAGCAGCTCCGACAGGGATACGAGGAACACTGAAGCTTTCTTT
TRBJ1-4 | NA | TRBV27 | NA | CASRSGQIATNEKLFF | TGTGCCAGCAGAAGTGGACAGATCGCAACTAATGAAAAACTGTTTTTT
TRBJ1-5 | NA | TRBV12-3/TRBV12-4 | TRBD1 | CASSFGVAEQGQNEYSNQPQHF | TGTGCCAGCAGTTTTGGAGTCGCCGAGCAGGGACAGAATGAATATAGCAATCAGCCCCAGCATTTT
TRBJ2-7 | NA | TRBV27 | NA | CASIQQGTYEQYF | TGTGCCAGCATTCAGCAGGGAACCTACGAGCAGTACTTC
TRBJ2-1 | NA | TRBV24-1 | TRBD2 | CATSDLPSGSGYNEQFF | TGTGCCACCAGTGATTTGCCCAGCGGGAGTGGCTACAATGAGCAGTTCTTC
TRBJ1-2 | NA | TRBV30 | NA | CAWSVGRASTF | TGTGCCTGGAGTGTAGGCCGGGCTTCCACCTTC
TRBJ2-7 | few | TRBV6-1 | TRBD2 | CASSETPSGSGSPYF | TGTGCCAGCAGTGAAACGCCTAGCGGGAGTGGTAGTCCGTACTTC
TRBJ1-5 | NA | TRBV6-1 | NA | CASSEIRGGVGQPQHF | TGTGCCAGCAGTGAAATTCGGGGAGGGGTGGGTCAGCCCCAGCATTTT
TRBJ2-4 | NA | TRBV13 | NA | CASSLSLEGTPNIQYF | TGTGCCAGCAGCTTAAGTCTTGAGGGGACCCCAAACATTCAGTACTTC
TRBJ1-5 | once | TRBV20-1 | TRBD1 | CSAREGGRPPQHF | TGCAGTGCTAGGGAAGGGGGCCGGCCGCCCCAGCATTTT
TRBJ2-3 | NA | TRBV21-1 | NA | CASSNGTGPDPCLRITQYF | TGTGCCAGCAGCAACGGGACAGGGCCGGACCCATGCCTGAGGATCACGCAGTATTTT
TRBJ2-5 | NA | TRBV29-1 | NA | CSVEGGGGTKGISQYF | TGCAGCGTTGAAGGTGGGGGCGGGACTAAAGGGATCTCCCAGTACTTC
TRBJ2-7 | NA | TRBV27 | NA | CASSPPHFHEQYF | TGTGCCAGCAGTCCGCCACATTTCCACGAGCAGTACTTC
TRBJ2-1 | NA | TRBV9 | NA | CASSVEVAYNEQFF | TGTGCCAGCAGCGTAGAGGTTGCCTACAATGAGCAGTTCTTC
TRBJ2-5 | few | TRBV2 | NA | CASVHRVQETQYF | TGTGCCAGCGTGCACAGGGTGCAAGAGACCCAGTACTTC
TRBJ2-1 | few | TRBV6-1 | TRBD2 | CASSERRLAGGPYNEQFF | TGTGCCAGCAGTGAACGGCGACTAGCGGGGGGCCCATACAATGAGCAGTTCTTC
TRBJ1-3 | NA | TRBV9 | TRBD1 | CASTGQDSLDTIYF | TGTGCCAGCACGGGACAGGACAGTTTAGACACCATATATTTT
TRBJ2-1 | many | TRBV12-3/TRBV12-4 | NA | CASSLRGNEQFF | TGTGCCAGCAGCTTAAGGGGCAATGAGCAGTTCTTC
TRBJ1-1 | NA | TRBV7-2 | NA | CASSLYRNTEAFF | TGTGCCAGCAGCTTATACCGGAACACTGAAGCTTTCTTT
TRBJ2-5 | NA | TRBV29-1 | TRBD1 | CSVETLGRGREETQYF | TGCAGCGTTGAAACCCTAGGCAGGGGGCGCGAGGAGACCCAGTACTTC
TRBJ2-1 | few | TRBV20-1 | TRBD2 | CSASGTSGSYEQFF | TGCAGTGCTTCCGGGACTAGCGGGAGTTATGAGCAGTTCTTC
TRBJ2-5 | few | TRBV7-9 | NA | CASSLAGHQETQYF | TGTGCCAGCAGCTTAGCGGGACACCAAGAGACCCAGTACTTC
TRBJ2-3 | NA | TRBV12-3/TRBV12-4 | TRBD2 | CASSFLERGPDTQYF | TGTGCCAGCAGTTTTTTGGAGCGGGGCCCAGATACGCAGTATTTT
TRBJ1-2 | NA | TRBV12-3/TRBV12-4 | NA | CASNHDSNYGYTF | TGTGCCAGCAATCACGACAGTAACTATGGCTACACCTTC
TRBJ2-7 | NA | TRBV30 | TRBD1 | CAWWTGGYEQYF | TGTGCCTGGTGGACAGGGGGCTACGAGCAGTACTTC
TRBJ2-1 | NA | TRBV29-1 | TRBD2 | CSVEPTSGRDNEQFF | TGCAGCGTTGAACCGACTAGCGGGCGAGACAATGAGCAGTTCTTC
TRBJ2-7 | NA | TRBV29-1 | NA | CSVEGSQGYEQYF | TGCAGCGTTGAAGGTTCCCAGGGTTACGAGCAGTACTTC
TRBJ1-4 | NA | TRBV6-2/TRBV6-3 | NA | CASSYQDGADEKLFF | TGTGCCAGCAGTTACCAGGACGGAGCGGATGAAAAACTGTTTTTT
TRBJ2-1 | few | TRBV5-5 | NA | CASSLGALSYNEQFF | TGTGCCAGCAGCTTGGGGGCCCTGTCCTACAATGAGCAGTTCTTC
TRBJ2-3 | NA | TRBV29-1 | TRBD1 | CSVGTGGATDTQYF | TGCAGCGTTGGAACAGGGGGCGCGACAGATACGCAGTATTTT